This entry describes one T cell receptor (beta chain). No antigen is known for it. The data derive from a study of T cells in narcolepsy. Study details: Patients with NT1 or NT2 and healthy control donors were enrolled. Overall study results and limits: Some memory CD4+ repertoires had no autoreactive clone sequences.

Data came from immunoSEQ multiplex PCR; TCRdb stores just in-frame clones and leaves some out. The sample holds 20,000 to 25,000 clones, 85% to 90% seen once. The CDR3 contains 14 residues. Germline V gene data show CDR1 as SSHAT and CDR2 as FNYEAQ (reference sequence). V lost 3 bases and J 3 bases, leaving 9 bases between the germline ends. Sequences were obtained from CD45RA- memory CD4+ T cells from PBMCs. The source is a human donor with narcolepsy. The chain uses TRBV7-7 and TRBJ2-1, with D tentatively TRBD2 (7 bases). CDR3 sequence reads: CASSLGGGYNEQFF. The DNA for the CDR3 is TGTGCCAGCAGCTTGGGAGGGGGCTACAATGAGCAGTTCTTC.